The entry below gives a single T cell receptor beta chain sequence along with its context. The study assigned cohorts using participant-reported clinical history. This specimen belongs to a study of blood T cell repertoires in COVID-19. For the study at large: Spain, Italy and the United States supplied samples that represented acute and convalescent COVID-19.

V was pared by 0 bases and J by 8 bases, with 13 bases between. The germline V gene encodes CDR1 LGHDT and CDR2 YNNKEL (reference sequence). The CDR3 spans 14 residues. Source study methods: How many nucleated cells were present was estimated from reference gene primer amplification. Clones were read by immunoSEQ multiplex PCR, and TCRdb kept only the in-frame ones, dropping some. The V and J calls and clone size were taken over from that table, and D and trimming were inferred from the DNA. The data contain roughly 300,000 clones, over 75% of them singletons. The sequence was collected from a woman between 18 and 30 years old who had recovered from COVID-19. Sequenced material: PBMCs or T cells enriched from blood (not recorded which). The V call is TRBV3-1 (or the pseudogene TRBV3-2), the J call TRBJ1-1; D gene unclear. CDR3 amino acids: CASSQEGREEEAFF. The CDR3 nucleotides are TGTGCCAGCAGCCAAGAGGGGAGGGAGGAGGAAGCTTTCTTT.